These 19 T cell receptor beta chains were sequenced from one sample in a study of T-cell reconstitution after alpha-beta-depleted transplantation in children. Unique molecular identifiers featured in how the TCRbeta library was prepared. MiXCR, run by TCRdb on the PCR reads, gives a single entry per CDR3 protein. The sample lists 250,000 to 350,000 distinct CDR3 sequences, about a tenth occurring once. Sequences were derived from PBMCs from the stem cell graft donor, sampled from the stem cell graft. The origin of the receptors is a human donor who donated a stem cell graft to a child with SCID.

The genes are TRBV2 and TRBJ1-1; D ambiguous. V gave up 8 bases and J gave up 5 bases, with 18 bases separating them. Germline V gene sequence: CDR1 SNHLY, CDR2 FYNNEI. This CDR3 contains 14 residues. CDR3 amino acids: CASSAWTGGTEAFF. The CDR3 DNA reads TGTGCCAGCTCGGCCTGGACCGGAGGTACTGAAGCTTTCTTT.

The J gene is TRBJ2-7, the V gene TRBV4-1, with TRBD1 as a possible D gene (5 bases). The germline CDR1 and CDR2 sequences are MGHRA and YSYEKL. This CDR3 has 14 amino acids. V was cut by 1 base and J by 2 bases, with 9 bases left in between. The DNA of the CDR3 is TGCGCCAGCAGCCAAGTGCAGGGCCCCTACGAGCAGTACTTC. Translating gives CASSQVQGPYEQYF.

Many counts were recorded for this clonotype. The chain uses TRBV20-1 and TRBJ2-5, with D possibly matching TRBD1 (5 bases). From germline, CDR1 is DFQATT and CDR2 SNEGSKA (reference sequence). V lost 0 bases, J lost 2 bases, and 13 bases lay in between. The length of the CDR3 is 15 residues. The DNA for the CDR3 is TGCAGTGCTAGAGATCAGGGCAGAAATCAAGAGACCCAGTACTTC. It is translated as CSARDQGRNQETQYF.

This clonotype was seen repeatedly, ten times or more. The CDR3 DNA sequence: TGTGCCACCAGCAGAGACCCTACAGGGAACACTGAAGCTTTCTTT. This codes for CATSRDPTGNTEAFF. This chain links TRBV15 with TRBJ1-1; D may be TRBD1 (5 bases). Germline loops: CDR1 LNHNV, CDR2 YYDKDF (reference sequence). This CDR3 has 15 residues. Between the trimmed V and J ends, which lost 0 bases and 1 base, there was a span of 9 bases.

The chain recombines TRBV10-3 with TRBJ2-7, with D possibly matching TRBD1 (6 bases). CDR3 size: 11 residues. Per the germline V gene, CDR1 is ENHRY and CDR2 is SYGVKD. V was trimmed by 6 bases and J by 3 bases, leaving 6 bases between them. CDR3 loop: CAIRDSYEQYF. In DNA, the CDR3 is TGTGCCATCAGGGACAGCTACGAGCAGTACTTC.

The chain uses TRBV4-1 and TRBJ2-7; D is tentatively TRBD1 or TRBD2 (5 bases each). Germline CDR1 MGHRA, CDR2 YSYEKL. This CDR3 is built from 15 residues. Trimming shortened V by 4 bases and J by 2 bases, and 15 bases separated the two germline ends. The CDR3 here is CASSRAGTETYEQYF. The DNA of the CDR3 is TGCGCCAGCAGCCGAGCCGGGACCGAGACCTACGAGCAGTACTTC.

Many counts were recorded for this clonotype. The chain has TRBV12-3 or TRBV12-4 and TRBJ1-4; TRBD1 aligns across 8 bases. The junction had 7 bases not matched to a gene; V was cut back by 6 bases and J by 4 bases. This CDR3 has 15 amino acids. The CDR3 protein is CASRPGTGLNEKLFF. CDR3 in DNA: TGTGCCAGCAGGCCGGGGACAGGCCTTAATGAAAAACTGTTTTTT.

The V gene is TRBV12-3 or TRBV12-4, the J gene TRBJ2-7; D possibly corresponds to TRBD1 (6 bases). This CDR3 is built from 16 residues. The germline V and J ends were trimmed by 5 bases and 0 bases, with 17 bases remaining between them. Here the CDR3 reads CASSQRTAKSSYEQYF. The CDR3 DNA reads TGTGCCAGCAGTCAGAGGACAGCCAAGAGCTCCTACGAGCAGTACTTC.

The chain couples TRBV12-3 or TRBV12-4 to TRBJ1-5; D remains unclear. The V end lost 3 bases, the J end lost 0 bases, and 6 bases lay between the germline ends. This CDR3 is built from 14 residues. The CDR3 is CASSFGLSNQPQHF. The CDR3 nucleotides are TGTGCCAGCAGTTTCGGACTTAGCAATCAGCCCCAGCATTTT.

This clonotype came up many times. The chain uses TRBV3-1 and TRBJ2-7; D ambiguous. Germline values: CDR1 LGHDT, CDR2 YNNKEL (reference sequence). The germline V and J ends were trimmed by 5 bases and 7 bases, with 9 bases remaining between them. This CDR3 region has 11 residues. The CDR3 DNA reads TGTGCCAGCAGCTACCTTTTAGAGCAGTACTTC. It yields the protein CASSYLLEQYF.

In its sample, this clonotype was seen a few times. The CDR3 sequence is CASSEPPYGYTF. As DNA, the CDR3 is TGTGCCAGCAGCGAGCCCCCCTATGGCTACACCTTC. This chain connects TRBV12-3 or TRBV12-4 to TRBJ1-2, with D unresolved. This CDR3 is built from 12 residues. V lost 6 bases and J lost 4, with 9 bases in between.

This CDR3 is CASMRRGPTNEKLFF. The CDR3 DNA reads TGTGCCAGTATGAGGCGGGGGCCGACTAATGAAAAACTGTTTTTT. This chain links TRBV19 with TRBJ1-4; maybe TRBD1 (6 bases). Deletions cut 7 bases from V and 2 bases from J, with 14 bases between. Germline V CDR1 and CDR2: LNHDA, SQIVND (reference sequence). The CDR3 consists of 15 residues. The whole variable domain, remainder taken from reference TRBV19 and TRBJ1-4, is DGGITQSPKYLFRKEGQNVTLSCEQNLNHDAMYWYRQDPGQGLRLIYYSQIVNDFQKGDIAEGYSVSREKKESFPLTVTSAQKNPTAFYLCASMRRGPTNEKLFFGSGTQLSVL.

This clonotype was seen only a few times. A read error may account for a junction end that differs from germline. This chain joins TRBV2 and TRBJ2-1; D gene unclear. Germline loops: CDR1 SNHLY, CDR2 FYNNEI. CDR3 length: 15 residues. CDR3 in DNA: TGTGCCAGCAGCGAAGACGTTGACCCTTACAATGAGCAGTTCTTC. This sequence encodes CASSEDVDPYNEQFF.

The chain joins TRBV5-1 to TRBJ2-7; 10 bases agree with TRBD1. Trimming at V came to 4 bases and at J to 7 bases, leaving 14 bases not matched to a gene. Germline CDR1 and CDR2: SGHRS and YFSETQ. This CDR3 has 16 residues. The CDR3 nucleotides read TGCGCCAGCAGCACGACAGGGGGCGATGCAGCTAGTGAGCAGTACTTC. Amino acids: CASSTTGGDAASEQYF.

The gene calls are TRBV10-3 and TRBJ1-1; no clear D. V gave up 8 bases and J gave up 3 bases, with 13 bases separating them. The CDR3 consists of 13 residues. Germline V lookup: CDR1 ENHRY, CDR2 SYGVKD. The CDR3, as DNA: TGTGCCATCTCTGACGGGTTGGACACTGAAGCTTTCTTT. Translation: CAISDGLDTEAFF.

This clonotype appeared a few times. This chain uses TRBV20-1 with TRBJ1-5; D possibly corresponds to TRBD1 (6 bases). V was clipped by 6 bases and J by 6 bases, with 15 bases between them. This CDR3 has 13 residues. CDR1 and CDR2 (germline): DFQATT, SNEGSKA (reference sequence). The CDR3 loop is CSASGGQGQPQHF. The CDR3 nucleotides are TGCAGTGCCTCGGGGGGGCAGGGTCAGCCCCAGCATTTT.

The chain joins TRBV7-6 to TRBJ1-1; D call uncertain. Germline CDR1 is SGHVS and CDR2 is FNYEAQ. With 5 bases removed from V and 1 base from J, the gap between germline ends came to 14 bases. The CDR3 has 15 amino acids. The CDR3 DNA reads TGTGCCAGCAGCCCCGGCCTTTCTAGGAACACTGAAGCTTTCTTT. It yields the protein CASSPGLSRNTEAFF.

The sample holds a few counts of this clonotype. DNA for the CDR3: TGTGCCAGCAGCCCCACTAGGGATACGCAGTATTTT. Its protein product is CASSPTRDTQYF. V and J are TRBV7-9 and TRBJ2-3; D may be TRBD2 (5 bases). The CDR3 loop spans 12 amino acids. Per the germline V gene, CDR1 is SEHNR and CDR2 is FQNEAQ (reference sequence). Trimming stripped 5 bases from V and 6 bases from J, with 9 bases between.

The chain employs TRBV19 and TRBJ2-2; D gene uncertain. The germline gives CDR1 LNHDA, CDR2 SQIVND (reference sequence). There are 13 residues in the CDR3. Trimming took 11 bases from V and 5 from J, leaving 15 bases between them. This CDR3 is CAPTLTRTGELFF. The CDR3 nucleotides are TGTGCCCCCACCTTGACACGGACCGGGGAGCTGTTTTTT.